The T cell receptor beta chain described here comes from a study of T cells in Graves' hyperthyroidism and ophthalmopathy. Patients with uncontrolled infections, other autoimmune diseases, pregnancy or lactation were excluded. On the basis of clinical symptoms, serum thyroxine and TRAb, thyroid ultrasound and orbital computed tomography, diagnoses were made. Germline V lookup: CDR1 DFQATT, CDR2 SNEGSKA (reference sequence). The CDR3 sequence is 13 residues long. Trimming at V came to 5 bases and at J to 4 bases, leaving 4 bases not matched to a gene. RNA transcripts yielded amplified TCR beta CDR3 regions. Carried out on the TCR CDR3, a first-round RT-PCR used the HTBI primer set. MiXCR was run by TCRdb on the multiplex PCR reads, yielding one entry per CDR3 protein. The table includes approximately 400,000 distinct CDR3 sequences, about 14% detected once.

The sequencing sample was made of blood. The source is a woman aged 25 to 39 with Graves' ophthalmopathy. The V call is TRBV20-1, the J call TRBJ2-7; 11 nucleotides align to TRBD1. CDR3 protein: CSAAGQGDYEQYF. CDR3 coding DNA: TGCAGTGCTGCGGGACAGGGGGATTACGAGCAGTACTTC.